This T cell receptor (beta chain) is drawn from a study of shared clonotypes between healthy human individuals. Study observations and caveats: Shared across four donors were roughly 5.3% of the naive CD4 clonotypes.

Original data processing: Without quality scores, immunoSEQ junctional reads could not be filtered like full-length reads. Generated by immunoSEQ multiplex PCR, the TCRdb table keeps only in-frame clones and is missing some. D and trimming come from the DNA, and the V and J calls and clone size come from that table. The sample has about 2 million clones; about 95% are singletons. In the case of this clone: As yet, its antigen is unknown.

V was clipped by 6 bases and J by 6 bases; unmatched bases: 10. CDR1 and CDR2 (germline): SQVTM, ANQGSEA. This CDR3 has 13 residues. Naivety among CD8 cells was defined by CD45RO negativity and positive CCR7 selection, thereby excluding terminally differentiated effector memory CD45RA+ cells. The chain couples TRBV29-1 to TRBJ2-7; TRBD2 aligns across 8 bases. This sequence originates from a man aged 18-30 years in good health. Sequenced input: naive CD8+ T cells sorted from blood. The CDR3 nucleotides are TGCAGCGTCAGAGGCGGGAGGATTCTCGAGCAGTACTTC. Translated, it gives CSVRGGRILEQYF.